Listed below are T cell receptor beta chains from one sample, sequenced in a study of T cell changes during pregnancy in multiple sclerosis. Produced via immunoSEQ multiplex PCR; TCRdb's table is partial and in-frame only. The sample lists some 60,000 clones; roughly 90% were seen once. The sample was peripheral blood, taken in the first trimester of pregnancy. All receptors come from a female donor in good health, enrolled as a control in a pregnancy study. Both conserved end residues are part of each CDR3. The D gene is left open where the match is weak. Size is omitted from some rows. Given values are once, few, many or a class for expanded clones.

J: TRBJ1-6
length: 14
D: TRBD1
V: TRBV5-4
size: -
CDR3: CASSLDRGNSPLHF
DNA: TGTGCCAGCAGCTTGGACAGGGGTAATTCACCCCTCCACTTT

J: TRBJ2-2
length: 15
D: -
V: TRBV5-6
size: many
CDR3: CASSFRGDYTGELFF
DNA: TGTGCCAGCAGCTTCCGCGGAGACTACACCGGGGAGCTGTTTTTT

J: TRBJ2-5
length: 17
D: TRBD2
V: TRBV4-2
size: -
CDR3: CASSQVVAGTNQETQYF
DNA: TGTGCCAGCAGCCAAGTTGTAGCTGGGACTAACCAAGAGACCCAGTACTTC

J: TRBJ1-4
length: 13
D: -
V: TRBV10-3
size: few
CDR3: CAISDEGNEKLFF
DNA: TGTGCCATCAGTGACGAGGGTAATGAAAAACTGTTTTTT

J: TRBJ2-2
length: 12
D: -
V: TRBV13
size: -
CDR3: CATEQSPGELFF
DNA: TGTGCCACTGAACAGTCCCCCGGGGAGCTGTTTTTT

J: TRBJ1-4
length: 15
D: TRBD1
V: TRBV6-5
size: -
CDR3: CASSPQGQGGEKLFF
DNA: TGTGCCAGCAGCCCACAGGGACAGGGCGGTGAAAAACTGTTTTTT

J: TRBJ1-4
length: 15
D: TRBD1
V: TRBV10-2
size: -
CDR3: CASSLNRGGEEKLFF
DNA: TGCGCCAGCAGTTTGAACAGGGGGGGTGAAGAAAAACTGTTTTTT

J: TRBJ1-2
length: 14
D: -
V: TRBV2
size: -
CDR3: CASRLHPGPYGYTF
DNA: TGTGCCAGCAGATTACATCCAGGGCCCTATGGCTACACCTTC

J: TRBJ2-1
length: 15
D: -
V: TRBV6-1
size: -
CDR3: CASSPGLRGGNEQFF
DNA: TGTGCCAGCAGCCCCGGACTGCGGGGTGGAAATGAGCAGTTCTTC

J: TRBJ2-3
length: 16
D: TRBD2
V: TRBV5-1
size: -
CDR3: CASSLNSGGGTDTQYF
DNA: TGCGCCAGCAGCCTTAATAGCGGGGGGGGCACAGATACGCAGTATTTT

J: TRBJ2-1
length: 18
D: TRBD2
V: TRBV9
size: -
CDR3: CASSPRDRPGLAAIEQFF
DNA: TGTGCCAGCAGCCCCCGGGACAGGCCAGGACTAGCGGCGATTGAGCAGTTCTTC

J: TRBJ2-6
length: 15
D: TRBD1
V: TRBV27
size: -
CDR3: CASSSGGTGANVLTF
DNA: TGTGCCAGCAGTTCAGGGGGTACCGGGGCCAACGTCCTGACTTTC

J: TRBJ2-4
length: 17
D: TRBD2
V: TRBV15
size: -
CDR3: CATSAPGRAVAKNIQYF
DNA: TGTGCCACCAGCGCGCCAGGGAGGGCGGTTGCCAAAAACATTCAGTACTTC

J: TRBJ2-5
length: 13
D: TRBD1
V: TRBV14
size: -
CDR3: CASSPGQGSAQYF
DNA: TGTGCCAGCAGCCCCGGACAGGGTTCCGCCCAGTACTTC

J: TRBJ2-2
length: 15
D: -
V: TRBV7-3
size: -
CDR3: CASSLSPSHAGELFF
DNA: TGTGCCAGCAGCTTAAGTCCTAGCCACGCCGGGGAGCTGTTTTTT

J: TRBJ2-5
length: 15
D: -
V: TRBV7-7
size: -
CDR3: CASSPRQAIQETQYF
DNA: TGTGCTAGCAGCCCCCGACAGGCCATCCAAGAGACCCAGTACTTC

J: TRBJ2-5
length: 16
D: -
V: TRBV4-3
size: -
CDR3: CASSQGQGRKQETQYF
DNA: TGCGCCAGCAGCCAAGGGCAGGGGCGGAAACAAGAGACCCAGTACTTC

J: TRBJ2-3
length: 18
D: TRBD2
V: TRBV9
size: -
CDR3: CASSVGWGSGVPLDTQYF
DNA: TGTGCCAGCAGCGTAGGGTGGGGTAGCGGGGTCCCTCTGGATACGCAGTATTTT

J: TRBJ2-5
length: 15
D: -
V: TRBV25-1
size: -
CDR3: CASSPLSASQETQYF
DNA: TGTGCCAGCAGTCCCCTATCAGCGAGCCAAGAGACCCAGTACTTC

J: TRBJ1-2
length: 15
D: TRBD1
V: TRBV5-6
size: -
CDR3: CASSWGDRGPRGYTF
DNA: TGTGCCAGCAGCTGGGGGGACAGGGGGCCTCGTGGCTACACCTTC

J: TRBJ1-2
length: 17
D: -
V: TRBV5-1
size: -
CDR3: CASSLTGGGSSNYGYTF
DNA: TGCGCCAGCAGCTTGACCGGAGGAGGGAGCTCTAACTATGGCTACACCTTC

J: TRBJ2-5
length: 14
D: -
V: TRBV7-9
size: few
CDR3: CASSLSGLEETQYF
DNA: TGTGCCAGCAGCCTTTCAGGGCTAGAAGAGACCCAGTACTTC

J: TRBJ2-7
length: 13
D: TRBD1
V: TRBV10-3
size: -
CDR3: CAISVDRAHEQYF
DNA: TGTGCCATCAGTGTCGACAGGGCCCACGAGCAGTACTTC

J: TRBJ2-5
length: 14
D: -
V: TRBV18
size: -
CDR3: CASSPQGTQETQYF
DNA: TGTGCCAGCTCACCGCAGGGAACGCAGGAGACCCAGTACTTC

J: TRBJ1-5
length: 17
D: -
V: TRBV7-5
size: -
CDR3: CVRSPPGTGTSNQPQHF
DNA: TGTGTCAGAAGCCCCCCTGGGACAGGGACCAGCAATCAGCCCCAGCATTTT

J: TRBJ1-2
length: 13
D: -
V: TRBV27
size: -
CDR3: CASSWGRDYGYTF
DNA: TGTGCCAGCAGTTGGGGGCGTGACTACGGCTACACCTTC

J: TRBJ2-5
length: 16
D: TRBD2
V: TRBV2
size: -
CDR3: CASTLGVAGAGETQYF
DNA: TGTGCCAGCACCCTAGGGGTAGCGGGGGCCGGTGAGACCCAGTACTTC

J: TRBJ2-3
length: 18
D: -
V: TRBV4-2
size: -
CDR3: CASSQDKGEGLVRDTQYF
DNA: TGTGCCAGCAGCCAAGATAAGGGGGAGGGCTTGGTTCGAGATACGCAGTATTTT

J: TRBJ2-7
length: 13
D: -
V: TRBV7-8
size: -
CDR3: CASSSPGNYEQYF
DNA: TGTGCCAGCAGCTCACCGGGAAACTACGAGCAGTACTTC

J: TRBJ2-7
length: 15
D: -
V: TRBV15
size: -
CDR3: CATSREQQTNYEQYF
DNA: TGTGCCACCAGCAGAGAGCAACAGACTAACTACGAGCAGTACTTC

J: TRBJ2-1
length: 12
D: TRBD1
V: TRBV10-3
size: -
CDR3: CATDRDHNEQFF
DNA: TGTGCCACTGACAGGGACCACAATGAGCAGTTCTTC

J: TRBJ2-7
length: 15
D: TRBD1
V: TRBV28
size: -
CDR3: CASSLWGTGTGEQYF
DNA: TGTGCCAGCAGTTTATGGGGGACAGGGACCGGCGAGCAGTACTTC

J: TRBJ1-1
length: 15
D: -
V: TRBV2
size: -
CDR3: CASSEERAGDTEAFF
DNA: TGTGCCAGCAGTGAAGAGCGGGCAGGCGACACTGAAGCTTTCTTT

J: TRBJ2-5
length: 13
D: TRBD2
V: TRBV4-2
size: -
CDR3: CASTAGGQETQYF
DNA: TGTGCCAGTACAGCGGGGGGGCAAGAGACCCAGTACTTC

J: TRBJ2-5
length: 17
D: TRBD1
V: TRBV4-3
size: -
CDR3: CASSQDLTGTGGETQYF
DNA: TGCGCCAGCAGCCAAGATTTGACGGGGACAGGGGGAGAGACCCAGTACTTC

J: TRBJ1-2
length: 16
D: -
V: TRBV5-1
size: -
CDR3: CASSLGQSPTNYGYTF
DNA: TGCGCCAGCAGCCTCGGACAGTCCCCTACTAACTATGGCTACACCTTC

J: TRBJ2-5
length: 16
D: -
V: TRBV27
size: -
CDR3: CASSFHMAGGQETQYF
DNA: TGTGCCAGCAGTTTCCACATGGCAGGGGGGCAAGAGACCCAGTACTTC

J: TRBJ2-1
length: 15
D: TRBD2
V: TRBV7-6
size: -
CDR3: CASSLTGGAGNEQFF
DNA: TGTGCCAGCAGCCTTACCGGGGGGGCGGGGAATGAGCAGTTCTTC

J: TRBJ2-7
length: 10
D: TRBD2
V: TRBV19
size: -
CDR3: CASTKRGKYF
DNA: TGTGCCAGTACCAAGCGGGGTAAGTACTTC

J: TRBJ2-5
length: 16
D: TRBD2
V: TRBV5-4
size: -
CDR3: CASSLALAGGRETQYF
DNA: TGTGCCAGCAGCTTGGCACTAGCGGGGGGAAGAGAGACCCAGTACTTC

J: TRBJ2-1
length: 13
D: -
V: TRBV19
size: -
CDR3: CASSVRGYNEQFF
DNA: TGTGCCAGTAGCGTCCGGGGGTACAATGAGCAGTTCTTC

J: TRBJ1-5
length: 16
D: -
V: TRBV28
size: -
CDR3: CASSLVGGQWNQPQHF
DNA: TGTGCCAGCAGTTTGGTCGGGGGGCAGTGGAATCAGCCCCAGCATTTT

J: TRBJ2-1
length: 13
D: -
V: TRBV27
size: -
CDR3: CASFMQRTGEQFF
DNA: TGTGCCAGCTTCATGCAACGCACGGGTGAGCAGTTCTTC

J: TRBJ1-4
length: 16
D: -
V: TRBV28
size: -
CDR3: CASTKRGLLPNEKLFF
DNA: TGTGCCAGCACTAAAAGAGGACTGCTCCCTAATGAAAAACTGTTTTTT

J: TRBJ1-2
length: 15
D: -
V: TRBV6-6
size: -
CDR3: CASSSPQQGKDGYTF
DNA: TGTGCCAGCAGTTCCCCTCAGCAGGGAAAAGATGGCTACACCTTC

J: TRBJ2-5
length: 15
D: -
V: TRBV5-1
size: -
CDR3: CASSSSGLEGETQYF
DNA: TGCGCCAGCAGCTCCTCGGGACTCGAGGGGGAGACCCAGTACTTC

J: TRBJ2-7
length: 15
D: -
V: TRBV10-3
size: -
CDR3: CAISEFEGDSYEQYF
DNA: TGTGCCATCAGTGAGTTCGAGGGGGACTCCTACGAGCAGTACTTC

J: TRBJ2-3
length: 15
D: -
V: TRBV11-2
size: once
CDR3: CASNRDGSLADTQYF
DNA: TGTGCCAGCAACCGAGACGGGAGTTTAGCAGATACGCAGTATTTT

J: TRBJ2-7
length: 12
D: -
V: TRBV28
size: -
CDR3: CASSTVSYEQYF
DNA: TGTGCCAGCAGTACAGTGTCCTACGAGCAGTACTTC

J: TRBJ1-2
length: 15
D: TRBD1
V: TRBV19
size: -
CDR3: CASSIGDSGPYGYTF
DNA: TGTGCCAGTAGTATAGGGGACAGTGGACCCTATGGCTACACCTTC